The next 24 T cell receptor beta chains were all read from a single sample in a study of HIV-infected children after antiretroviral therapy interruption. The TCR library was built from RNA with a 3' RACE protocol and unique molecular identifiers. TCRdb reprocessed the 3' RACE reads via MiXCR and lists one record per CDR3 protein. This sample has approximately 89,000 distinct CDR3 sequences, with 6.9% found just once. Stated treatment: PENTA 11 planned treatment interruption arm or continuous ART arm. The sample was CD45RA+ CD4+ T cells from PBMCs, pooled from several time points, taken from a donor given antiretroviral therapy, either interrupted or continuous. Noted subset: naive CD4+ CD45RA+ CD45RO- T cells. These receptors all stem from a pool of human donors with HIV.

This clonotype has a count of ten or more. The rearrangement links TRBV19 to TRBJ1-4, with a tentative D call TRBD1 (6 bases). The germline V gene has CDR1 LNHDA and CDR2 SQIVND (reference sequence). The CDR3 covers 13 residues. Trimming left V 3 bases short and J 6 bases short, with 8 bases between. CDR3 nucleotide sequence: TGTGCCAGTAGTATCGGACAGTATGAAAAACTGTTTTTT. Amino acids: CASSIGQYEKLFF. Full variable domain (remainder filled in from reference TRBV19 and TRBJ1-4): DGGITQSPKYLFRKEGQNVTLSCEQNLNHDAMYWYRQDPGQGLRLIYYSQIVNDFQKGDIAEGYSVSREKKESFPLTVTSAQKNPTAFYLCASSIGQYEKLFFGSGTQLSVL.

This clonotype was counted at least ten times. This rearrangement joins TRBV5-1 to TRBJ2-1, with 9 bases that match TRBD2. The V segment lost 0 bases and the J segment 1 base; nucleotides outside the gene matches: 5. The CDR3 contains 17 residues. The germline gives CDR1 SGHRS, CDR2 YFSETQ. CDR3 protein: CASSLASGRPSYNEQFF. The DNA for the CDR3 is TGCGCCAGCAGCTTGGCCAGCGGGAGGCCTTCCTACAATGAGCAGTTCTTC.

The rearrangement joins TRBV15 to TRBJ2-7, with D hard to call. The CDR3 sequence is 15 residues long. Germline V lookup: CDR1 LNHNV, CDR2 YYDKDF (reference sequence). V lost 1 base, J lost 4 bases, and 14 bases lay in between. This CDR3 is CATSRGDGDLYEQYF. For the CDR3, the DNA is TGTGCCACCAGCAGAGGGGATGGGGATCTTTACGAGCAGTACTTC.

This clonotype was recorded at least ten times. CDR3 nucleotide sequence: TGTGCCAGCAGGAGAGCCGGGTGGGAATCTAATGAAAAACTGTTTTTT. It codes for CASRRAGWESNEKLFF. The V gene is TRBV27, the J gene TRBJ1-4, with D hard to call. There are 16 residues in the CDR3. The V end was cut by 6 bases, the J end by 3 bases, with 17 bases between. CDR1 and CDR2 from the germline V gene are MNHEY and SMNVEV (reference sequence).

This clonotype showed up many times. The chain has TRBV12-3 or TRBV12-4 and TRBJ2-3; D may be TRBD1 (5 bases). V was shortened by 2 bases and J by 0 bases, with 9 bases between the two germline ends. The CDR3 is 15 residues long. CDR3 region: CASSLYSGSTDTQYF. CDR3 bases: TGTGCCAGCAGTTTATATTCAGGGAGCACAGATACGCAGTATTTT.

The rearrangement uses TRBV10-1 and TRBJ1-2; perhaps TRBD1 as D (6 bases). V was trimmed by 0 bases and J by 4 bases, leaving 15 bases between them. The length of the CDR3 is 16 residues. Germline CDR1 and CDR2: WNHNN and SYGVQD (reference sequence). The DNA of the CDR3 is TGCGCCAGCAGTGAGTCGACGGGGGGCCCTGCCTATGGCTACACCTTC. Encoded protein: CASSESTGGPAYGYTF.

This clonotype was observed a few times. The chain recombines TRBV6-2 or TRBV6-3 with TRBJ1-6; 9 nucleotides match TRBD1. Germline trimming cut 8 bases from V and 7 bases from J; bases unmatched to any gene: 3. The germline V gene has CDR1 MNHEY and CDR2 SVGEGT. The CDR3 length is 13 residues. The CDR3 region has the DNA TGTGCCAGCCGCGACAGGGGGAATTCACCCCTCCACTTT. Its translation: CASRDRGNSPLHF.

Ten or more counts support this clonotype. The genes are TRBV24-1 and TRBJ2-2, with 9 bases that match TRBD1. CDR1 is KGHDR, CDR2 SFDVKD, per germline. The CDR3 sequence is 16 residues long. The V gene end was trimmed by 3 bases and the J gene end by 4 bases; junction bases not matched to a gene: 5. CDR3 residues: CATSDAGTGSTGELFF. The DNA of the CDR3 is TGTGCCACCAGTGATGCCGGGACAGGGAGCACCGGGGAGCTGTTTTTT.

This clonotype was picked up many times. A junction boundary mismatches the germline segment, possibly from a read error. The DNA for the CDR3 is TGTGCAAGCAGCTCTGGGGGCCAAGACACCCAGTACTTT. It specifies CASSSGGQDTQYF. The gene calls are TRBV12-3 or TRBV12-4 and TRBJ2-5, with D possibly TRBD1 on 6 matching bases. The CDR3 consists of 13 residues.

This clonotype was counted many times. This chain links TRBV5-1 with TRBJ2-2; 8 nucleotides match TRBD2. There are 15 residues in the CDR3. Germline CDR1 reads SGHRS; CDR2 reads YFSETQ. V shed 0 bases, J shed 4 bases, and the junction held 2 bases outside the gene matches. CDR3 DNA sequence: TGCGCCAGCAGCTTGGGACTAGCGAGCACCGGGGAGCTGTTTTTT. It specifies CASSLGLASTGELFF.

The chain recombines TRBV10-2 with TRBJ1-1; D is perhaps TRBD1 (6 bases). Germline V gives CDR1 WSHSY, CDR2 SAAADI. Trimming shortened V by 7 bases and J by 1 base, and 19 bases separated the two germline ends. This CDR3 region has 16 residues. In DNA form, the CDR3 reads TGCGCCAGCACCAACCCTGGAGTACAGGGGAACACTGAAGCTTTCTTT. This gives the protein CASTNPGVQGNTEAFF.

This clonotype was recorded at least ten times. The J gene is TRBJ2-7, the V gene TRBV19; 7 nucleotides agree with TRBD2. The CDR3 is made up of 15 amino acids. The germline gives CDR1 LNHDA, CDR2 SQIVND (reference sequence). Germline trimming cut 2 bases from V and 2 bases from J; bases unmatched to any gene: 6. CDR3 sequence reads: CASSITEGGPYEQYF. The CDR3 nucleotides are TGTGCCAGTAGTATAACGGAGGGAGGGCCCTACGAGCAGTACTTC.

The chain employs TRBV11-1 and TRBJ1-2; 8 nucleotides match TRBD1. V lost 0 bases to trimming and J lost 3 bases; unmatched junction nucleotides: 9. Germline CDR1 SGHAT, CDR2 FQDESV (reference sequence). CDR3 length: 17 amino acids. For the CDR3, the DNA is TGTGCCAGCAGCTTAGCTCTCGGACAGGGAGGCGACTATGGCTACACCTTC. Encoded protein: CASSLALGQGGDYGYTF.

DNA of the CDR3: TGTGCCAGCTGGACTAGCGGGGGCACAGATACGCAGTATTTT. Protein sequence: CASWTSGGTDTQYF. The chain joins TRBV12-3 or TRBV12-4 to TRBJ2-3, with 12 bases identical to TRBD2. This CDR3 is built from 14 residues. The J segment lost 1 base and the V segment lost 8 bases, leaving 1 base of the junction unmatched.

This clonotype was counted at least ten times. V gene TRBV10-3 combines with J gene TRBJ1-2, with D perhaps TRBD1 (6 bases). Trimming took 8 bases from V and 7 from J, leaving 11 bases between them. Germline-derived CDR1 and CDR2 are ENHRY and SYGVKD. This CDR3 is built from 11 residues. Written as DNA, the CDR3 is TGTGCCATCTCCAAAGGGGGTGGCTACACCTTC. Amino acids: CAISKGGGYTF.

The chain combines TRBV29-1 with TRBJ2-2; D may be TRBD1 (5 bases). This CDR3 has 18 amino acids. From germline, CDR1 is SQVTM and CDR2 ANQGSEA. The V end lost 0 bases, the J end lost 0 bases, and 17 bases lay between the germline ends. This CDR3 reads CSVEDRRQGLANTGELFF. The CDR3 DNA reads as TGCAGCGTTGAAGATCGGCGGCAGGGTTTAGCGAACACCGGGGAGCTGTTTTTT.

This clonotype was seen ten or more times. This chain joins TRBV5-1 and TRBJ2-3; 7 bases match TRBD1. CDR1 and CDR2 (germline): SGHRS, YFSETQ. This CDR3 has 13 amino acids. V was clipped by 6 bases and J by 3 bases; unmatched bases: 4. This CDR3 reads CASTGTVTDTQYF. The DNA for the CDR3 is TGCGCCAGCACCGGGACAGTTACAGATACGCAGTATTTT.

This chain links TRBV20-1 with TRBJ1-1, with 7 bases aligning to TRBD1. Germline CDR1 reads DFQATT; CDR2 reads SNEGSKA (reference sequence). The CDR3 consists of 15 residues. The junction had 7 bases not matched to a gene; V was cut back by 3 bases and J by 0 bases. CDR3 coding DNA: TGCAGTGCTAGGTTAGCAGGGGGGATGAACACTGAAGCTTTCTTT. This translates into CSARLAGGMNTEAFF.

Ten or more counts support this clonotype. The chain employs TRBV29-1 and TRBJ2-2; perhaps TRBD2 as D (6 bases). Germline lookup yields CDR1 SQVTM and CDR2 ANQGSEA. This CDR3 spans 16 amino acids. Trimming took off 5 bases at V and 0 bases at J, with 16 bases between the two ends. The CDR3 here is CSVRGYGPANTGELFF. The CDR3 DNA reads TGCAGCGTTCGGGGGTACGGGCCCGCGAACACCGGGGAGCTGTTTTTT.

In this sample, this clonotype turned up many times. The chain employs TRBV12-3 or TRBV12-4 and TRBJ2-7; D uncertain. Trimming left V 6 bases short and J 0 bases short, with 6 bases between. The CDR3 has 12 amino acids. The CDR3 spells CASSGSSYEQYF. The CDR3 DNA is TGTGCCAGCAGCGGGTCCTCCTACGAGCAGTACTTC.

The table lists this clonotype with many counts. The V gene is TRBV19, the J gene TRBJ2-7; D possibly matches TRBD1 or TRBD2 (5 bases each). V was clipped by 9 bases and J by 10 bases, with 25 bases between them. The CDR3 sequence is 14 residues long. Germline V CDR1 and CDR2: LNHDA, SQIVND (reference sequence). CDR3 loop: CASKDWGSSYEQYF. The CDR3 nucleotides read TGTGCCAGCAAGGACTGGGGGAGCTCCTATGAACAGTACTTC.

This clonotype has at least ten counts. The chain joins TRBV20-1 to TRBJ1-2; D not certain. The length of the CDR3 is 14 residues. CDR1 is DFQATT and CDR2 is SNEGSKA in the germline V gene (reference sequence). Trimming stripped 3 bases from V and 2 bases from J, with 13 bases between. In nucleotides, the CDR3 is TGCAGTGCTAGTGAGTGGGAGAACAACTATGGCTACACCTTC. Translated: CSASEWENNYGYTF.

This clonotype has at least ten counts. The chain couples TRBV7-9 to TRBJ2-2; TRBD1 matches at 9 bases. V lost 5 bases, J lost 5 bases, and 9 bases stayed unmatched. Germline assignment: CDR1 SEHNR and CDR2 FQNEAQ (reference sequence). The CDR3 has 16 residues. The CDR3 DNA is TGTGCCAGCAGCCTGGGACAGGGAGGTTGGACCGGGGAGCTGTTTTTT. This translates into CASSLGQGGWTGELFF.

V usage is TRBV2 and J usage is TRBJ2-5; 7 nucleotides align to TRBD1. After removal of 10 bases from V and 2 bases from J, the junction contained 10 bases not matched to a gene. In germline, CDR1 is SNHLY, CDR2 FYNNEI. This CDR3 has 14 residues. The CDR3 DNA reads TGTGCCACAAATAGACAGGGTCGGCAAGAGACCCAGTACTTC. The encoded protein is CATNRQGRQETQYF.